This T cell receptor (beta chain) was captured by sequencing in a study of blood T cell repertoires in COVID-19. TCRdb's copy holds only in-frame clones and misses some; the assay was immunoSEQ multiplex PCR. The data show some 120,000 clones, 70% to 85% seen once. This CDR3 comprises 12 residues. The germline V gene has CDR1 SEHNR and CDR2 FQNEAQ (reference sequence). Between the trimmed V and J ends, which lost 5 bases and 3 bases, there was a span of 5 bases. Sequenced: peripheral blood. V gene TRBV7-9 combines with J gene TRBJ2-1, with D uncertain. This TCR was sampled from a man aged 65 to 85 with active or convalescent COVID-19. The CDR3 nucleotides are TGTGCCAGCAGCGTCAACTACAATGAGCAGTTCTTC. Its translation: CASSVNYNEQFF.